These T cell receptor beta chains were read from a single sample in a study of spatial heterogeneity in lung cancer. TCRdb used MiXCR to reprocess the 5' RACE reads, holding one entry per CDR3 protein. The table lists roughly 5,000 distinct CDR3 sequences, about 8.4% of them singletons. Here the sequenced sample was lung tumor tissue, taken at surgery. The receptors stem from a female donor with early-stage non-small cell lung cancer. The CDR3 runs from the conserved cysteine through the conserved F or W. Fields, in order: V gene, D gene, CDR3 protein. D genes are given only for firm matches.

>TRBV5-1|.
CASRDSYNEQFF
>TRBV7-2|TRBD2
CASSGLGAPNNEQFF
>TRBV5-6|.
CASSLGARADYGYTF
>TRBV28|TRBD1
CASRSGTGGWQPQHF
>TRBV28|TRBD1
CASSFSTGTGGYTF
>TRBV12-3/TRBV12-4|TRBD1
CASSLPGTGVNNEQFF
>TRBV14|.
CASSQSFRGMSTEAFF
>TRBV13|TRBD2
CASSGELAGQETQYF
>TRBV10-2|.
CASSDVNKNTQYF
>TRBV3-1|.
CASSQEGGGRIYGYTF
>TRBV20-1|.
CSARADSTDTQYF
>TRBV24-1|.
CATSDQKGTRRDTQYF
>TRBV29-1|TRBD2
CSVELLAGLDEQFF
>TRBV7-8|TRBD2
CASSFGTKETQYF
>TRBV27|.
CASSFQFSGANVLTF
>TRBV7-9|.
CASSPGQSGVGVIYGYTF
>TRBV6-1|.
CASSEGAGVGGQPQHF
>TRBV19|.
CASSPPQGSSGYTF
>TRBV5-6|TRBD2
CASSRSGGSHNEQFF
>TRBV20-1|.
CSAGRTGSDTQYF
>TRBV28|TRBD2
CASRVSGRIDTQYF
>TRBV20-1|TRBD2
CSASLSGGVTDTQYF
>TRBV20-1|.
CSARAFPRGDGYTF
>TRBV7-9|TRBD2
CASSLAGGRNEQFF
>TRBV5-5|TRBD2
CASSLFTSGGKGETQYF
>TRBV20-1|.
CSASPLAGNEQFF
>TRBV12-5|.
CASGPSGVQTF
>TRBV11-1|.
CASSPRHMKATQYF
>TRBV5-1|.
CASSRDRNTGELFF
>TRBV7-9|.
CASSSTRTESIEKLFF
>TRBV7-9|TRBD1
CASSHGTGTYEQYF
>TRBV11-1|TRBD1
CASSSLIPGQGSGYTF
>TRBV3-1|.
CASSHGLRTALNTEAFF
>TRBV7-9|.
CASSFPGLSGEKLFF
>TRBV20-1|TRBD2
CSALTSGGTDTQYF
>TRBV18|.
CASSPPGTPQFAGANVLTF
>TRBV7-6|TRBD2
CASSPLAGANTGELFF
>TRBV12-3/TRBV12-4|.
CASSSYRDQPQHF
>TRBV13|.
CASGLTSGNTIYF
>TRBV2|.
CASSAQETQYF